The subject of this entry is one T cell receptor (beta chain). Measured with immunoSEQ multiplex PCR; TCRdb has only the in-frame clones, and not every one. The profile shows tens of thousands of clones, approximately 98% of them singletons. This entry is derived from a study of technical replicates of blood from several donors. The germline gives CDR1 MDHEN, CDR2 SYDVKM. The CDR3 is 15 amino acids. J was trimmed by 5 bases and V by 6 bases; bases with no gene match: 9. The gene calls are TRBV28 and TRBJ1-1; 10 nucleotides agree with TRBD1. The origin of this receptor is a human donor in good health. Sequenced sample: T cells isolated from PBMCs. The CDR3: CASRRNDRGHTEAFF. CDR3 coding DNA: TGTGCCAGCAGACGTAACGACAGGGGGCATACTGAAGCTTTCTTT. The variable domain in full, completed from reference TRBV28 and TRBJ1-1, reads DVKVTQSSRYLVKRTGEKVFLECVQDMDHENMFWYRQDPGLGLRLIYFSYDVKMKEKGDIPEGYSVSREKKERFSLILESASTNQTSMYLCASRRNDRGHTEAFFGQGTRLTVV.